The entry below gives a single T cell receptor beta chain sequence along with its context. The table lists this clone with a count of one. It has no known antigen specificity. No much larger clonotype is one base removed from it; base qualities were not supplied. At diagnosis, tumor, uninvolved tumor-adjacent lung and peripheral blood were collected and then preserved as a mix of FFPE and fresh-frozen material. For TCR repertoire profiling, blood samples were analyzed in the form of peripheral blood mononuclear cells. The immunoSEQ Assay was used to sequence TCR beta CDR3 regions from DNA. In the original analysis: T cell density was computed as TCR beta template counts normalized to usable DNA estimated by amplifying housekeeping genes. Richness was estimated with the preseqR package, extrapolating to 400,000 templates for PBMC samples and 120,000 templates for tissue samples. Clonality was taken to be one minus Pielou's evenness. Tissue-enriched TCRs were identified through differential abundance testing performed on productive amino-acid clonotypes, with a minimum total count of 5 and an alpha of 0.1. Repertoire overlap between compartments was quantified with the Jaccard Index and Morisita Overlap Index. GLIPH clustered TCR beta CDR3s with public tetramer-defined viral CDR3s; viral motifs required at least three viral sequences plus V-gene enrichment. This is the immuneACCESS table as TCRdb keeps it, with only in-frame sequences that have V and J called. A part of the clones is gone; compared with another copy, unresolved V genes explain less than half, and the rest is unexplained. V, J and clone size are taken as reported in that table, and D and trimming were inferred from the DNA itself. The sample has almost 30,000 clones on record, 88% of them singletons. The biggest ten clones account for under 15% of the sample.

The CDR3 contains 13 residues, cysteine and phenylalanine counted. Only the CDR3 part of the read is kept: 39 bases, read in frame from the first base. A distance of 10 bases separates the germline ends of V and J, which lose 7 bases and 1 base respectively. Taken from the germline V gene (reference sequence), the CDR1 and CDR2 loops are LNHDA and SQIVND. The data belong to a study of T cells in localized non-small cell lung cancer (dated by TCRdb to the early 2020s). Turning to the overall study: Comparing tumors with uninvolved tumor-adjacent lungs, the study looked at the T cell repertoires of around 250 patients with early-stage NSCLC. All 220 or so NSCLC patients in the cohort were treatment-naive and had localized lung tumors that were resected. NSCLC patients had a mean age of around 66 years, and fewer than 150 were male and about 98 female. On the study overall, not on this receptor specifically: Longer overall survival was associated with higher blood T cell density, whereas shorter survival was associated with higher adjacent-lung clonality. Because multi-region tumor sequencing was not done, intratumor heterogeneity could not be ruled out. Because the study design was exploratory, TCR variables were selected using unadjusted p-values without false-discovery rate correction. Uninvolved tumor-adjacent lung showed the highest T cell clonality, higher than tumor, which suggests more focused antigenic responses in the uninvolved tumor-adjacent lung. A median of roughly 60 of the top 100 tumor clones were detected in paired uninvolved adjacent lung, and 28 of these tumor clones were also found among the top 100 clones of the paired uninvolved adjacent lung.

The sequence joins TRBV19 to TRBJ1-2; no D gene is confidently identified. Sequenced material: peripheral blood, taken before any cancer treatment. This receptor was obtained from a female donor older than 55 with stage III squamous cell lung carcinoma. CDR3 reads: CASNERINYGYTF. The DNA sequence follows: TGTGCCAGTAACGAGAGGATTAACTATGGCTACACCTTC.